Listed below are T cell receptor beta chains from one sample, sequenced in a study of cytomegalovirus exposure and HLA in healthy donors. Using immunoSEQ multiplex PCR, the repertoire was profiled, and TCRdb retains in-frame clones only, with some absent. Seen here are fewer than 300,000 clones, 80% observed once, and the top ten hold 0.3%. The sequenced sample consisted of PBMCs. These receptors originate from a girl under 10 years old in good health and CMV-seronegative. CDR3s include the opening cysteine and the closing phenylalanine or tryptophan. The order of the fields is V gene, CDR3 length, J gene, CDR3 protein.

v_gene: TRBV10-3
len: 15
j_gene: TRBJ2-7
CDR3aa: CAISEPNHGRDEQYF

v_gene: TRBV11-2
len: 15
j_gene: TRBJ1-6
CDR3aa: CASSLRQGYNSPLHF

v_gene: TRBV7-9
len: 12
j_gene: TRBJ1-1
CDR3aa: CASSPTGTEAFF

v_gene: TRBV27
len: 15
j_gene: TRBJ2-1
CDR3aa: CASSQQGPSYNEQFF

v_gene: TRBV5-1
len: 12
j_gene: TRBJ1-4
CDR3aa: CASSLDREKLFF

v_gene: TRBV4-2
len: 14
j_gene: TRBJ2-7
CDR3aa: CASSQTSGEYEQYF

v_gene: TRBV5-5
len: 16
j_gene: TRBJ1-1
CDR3aa: CASSLPRDWGRPEAFF

v_gene: TRBV28
len: 13
j_gene: TRBJ2-7
CDR3aa: CASKAGGSYEQYF

v_gene: TRBV19
len: 14
j_gene: TRBJ1-5
CDR3aa: CASSSYRGNQPQHF

v_gene: TRBV10-1
len: 15
j_gene: TRBJ2-4
CDR3aa: CASSEGGLAKNIQYF

v_gene: TRBV4-1
len: 14
j_gene: TRBJ2-3
CDR3aa: CASSQFGPTDTQYF

v_gene: TRBV27
len: 14
j_gene: TRBJ1-2
CDR3aa: CASHTAGQDNGYTF

v_gene: TRBV4-1
len: 16
j_gene: TRBJ2-7
CDR3aa: CASSQEAAKEGYEQYF

v_gene: TRBV6-1
len: 16
j_gene: TRBJ1-1
CDR3aa: CASSEGGQGTNTEAFF

v_gene: TRBV18
len: 13
j_gene: TRBJ1-2
CDR3aa: CASSLLENYGYTF

v_gene: TRBV6-4
len: 13
j_gene: TRBJ2-3
CDR3aa: CATRRRGTDTQYF

v_gene: TRBV5-1
len: 14
j_gene: TRBJ2-3
CDR3aa: CASNTGVSTDTQYF

v_gene: TRBV5-6
len: 15
j_gene: TRBJ2-6
CDR3aa: CASSLYGSGANVLTF

v_gene: TRBV20-1
len: 11
j_gene: TRBJ1-2
CDR3aa: CSATWTVGYTF

v_gene: TRBV6-5
len: 14
j_gene: TRBJ2-1
CDR3aa: CASSYGTSLHEQFF

v_gene: TRBV27
len: 16
j_gene: TRBJ2-7
CDR3aa: CASSLSSRKGSYEQYF

v_gene: TRBV18
len: 14
j_gene: TRBJ1-1
CDR3aa: CASSPGQGGTEAFF

v_gene: TRBV7-6
len: 14
j_gene: TRBJ1-5
CDR3aa: CASSRGTGNQPQHF

v_gene: TRBV12-5
len: 19
j_gene: TRBJ2-2
CDR3aa: CASGLVLGGQGEVTGELFF

v_gene: TRBV14
len: 14
j_gene: TRBJ2-5
CDR3aa: CASSHWTGEETQHF

v_gene: TRBV28
len: 14
j_gene: TRBJ2-1
CDR3aa: CASRPGLNYNEQFF

v_gene: TRBV6-4
len: 15
j_gene: TRBJ1-2
CDR3aa: CASSEPAGQNYGYTF

v_gene: TRBV19
len: 16
j_gene: TRBJ1-5
CDR3aa: CASSILQFNSNQPQHF

v_gene: TRBV29-1
len: 14
j_gene: TRBJ2-1
CDR3aa: CSVYTGLPYNEQFF

v_gene: TRBV19
len: 14
j_gene: TRBJ1-5
CDR3aa: CASTSRDSNQPQHF

v_gene: TRBV9
len: 15
j_gene: TRBJ2-2
CDR3aa: CASSVGGGNTGELFF

v_gene: TRBV6-1
len: 13
j_gene: TRBJ1-2
CDR3aa: CASSERDSMQPPF

v_gene: TRBV10-3
len: 17
j_gene: TRBJ1-1
CDR3aa: CAIRSGPPTTSNTEAFF

v_gene: TRBV7-2
len: 14
j_gene: TRBJ2-7
CDR3aa: CASSSIGLAYEQYF

v_gene: TRBV28
len: 16
j_gene: TRBJ2-1
CDR3aa: CASSFSGTSGYNEQFF

v_gene: TRBV9
len: 19
j_gene: TRBJ2-1
CDR3aa: CASSGTAGGSIEDYNEQFF

v_gene: TRBV21-1
len: 20
j_gene: TRBJ2-2
CDR3aa: CASSKVPGLAGGRNTGELFF

v_gene: TRBV2
len: 15
j_gene: TRBJ1-6
CDR3aa: CASSVRQGANSPLHF

v_gene: TRBV7-6
len: 15
j_gene: TRBJ2-1
CDR3aa: CASSLTASLDNEQFF

v_gene: TRBV6-5
len: 13
j_gene: TRBJ1-2
CDR3aa: CASRPDRAYGYTF

v_gene: TRBV6-6
len: 14
j_gene: TRBJ2-3
CDR3aa: CASSSPPSTDTQYF

v_gene: TRBV5-1
len: 18
j_gene: TRBJ2-2
CDR3aa: CASSRRDRGAGDTGELFF

v_gene: TRBV10-3
len: 15
j_gene: TRBJ2-3
CDR3aa: CAISGVAGGTDTQYF

v_gene: TRBV20-1
len: 10
j_gene: TRBJ1-2
CDR3aa: CSAHDRAYTF

v_gene: TRBV4-1
len: 15
j_gene: TRBJ2-7
CDR3aa: CASSKTTELSYEQYF

v_gene: TRBV10-3
len: 17
j_gene: TRBJ1-2
CDR3aa: CAISERETGHVYYGYTF

v_gene: TRBV10-1
len: 16
j_gene: TRBJ2-4
CDR3aa: CASSESSGESKNIQYF

v_gene: TRBV9
len: 16
j_gene: TRBJ2-1
CDR3aa: CASSEPRDRGYNEQFF

v_gene: TRBV7-6
len: 14
j_gene: TRBJ1-1
CDR3aa: CASSQNGGNTEAFF

v_gene: TRBV28
len: 13
j_gene: TRBJ1-1
CDR3aa: CATSPGGWTEAFF

v_gene: TRBV7-9
len: 16
j_gene: TRBJ1-3
CDR3aa: CASSLQGTLSGNTIYF

v_gene: TRBV2
len: 16
j_gene: TRBJ2-7
CDR3aa: CASRHRTTSLSYEQYF

v_gene: TRBV10-3
len: 13
j_gene: TRBJ2-7
CDR3aa: CASAGAFPYEQYF

v_gene: TRBV27
len: 21
j_gene: TRBJ2-1
CDR3aa: CASSLQRISGRPEQIYNEQFF

v_gene: TRBV5-1
len: 15
j_gene: TRBJ2-1
CDR3aa: CASSLGVRAYNEQFF